This is a list of T cell receptor beta chains from one sample in a study of long-term antiretroviral therapy in people with HIV. Here immunoSEQ multiplex PCR was the method, and the copy in TCRdb shows in-frame clones only, minus some. The profile shows roughly 18,000 clones, around three quarters of them singletons. The specimen was unsorted PBMCs, collected 2.2 years after starting antiretroviral therapy. The receptors were sampled from a man aged 45-65 years with HIV. CDR3s include the opening cysteine and the closing phenylalanine or tryptophan. The order of the fields is J gene, V gene, D gene, clone size, CDR3 protein, CDR3 DNA. A D gene is named only where the DNA matches it firmly. Clone size is given for some rows only: seen once, a few or many times, or a class if the clone is expanded.

j_gene: TRBJ2-3
v_gene: TRBV19
d_gene: -
abundance: -
CDR3aa: CASSNTPPGGTTDTQYF
CDR3nt: TGTGCCAGTAGTAATACCCCCCCAGGGGGGACCACAGATACGCAGTATTTT

j_gene: TRBJ2-7
v_gene: TRBV7-2
d_gene: TRBD2
abundance: few
CDR3aa: CASSKGAGGSEQYF
CDR3nt: TGTGCCAGCAGTAAGGGAGCGGGAGGATCCGAGCAGTACTTC

j_gene: TRBJ2-7
v_gene: TRBV23-1
d_gene: -
abundance: -
CDR3aa: CASSQSGGFSPYEQYF
CDR3nt: TGCGCCAGCAGTCAATCAGGGGGTTTCTCCCCCTACGAGCAGTACTTC

j_gene: TRBJ1-5
v_gene: TRBV4-2
d_gene: -
abundance: few
CDR3aa: CASSQGREQPQHF
CDR3nt: TGTGCCAGCAGCCAAGGCCGGGAGCAGCCCCAGCATTTT

j_gene: TRBJ1-5
v_gene: TRBV4-1
d_gene: -
abundance: -
CDR3aa: CASSQGLINQPQHF
CDR3nt: TGCGCCAGCAGCCAAGGTCTAATCAATCAGCCCCAGCATTTT

j_gene: TRBJ2-1
v_gene: TRBV7-9
d_gene: -
abundance: few
CDR3aa: CALMWPVDEQFF
CDR3nt: TGTGCCCTCATGTGGCCAGTTGATGAGCAGTTCTTC

j_gene: TRBJ2-3
v_gene: TRBV29-1
d_gene: -
abundance: -
CDR3aa: CSVALGKRDTQYF
CDR3nt: TGCAGCGTTGCCCTTGGGAAGAGGGATACGCAGTATTTT

j_gene: TRBJ2-3
v_gene: TRBV28
d_gene: -
abundance: -
CDR3aa: CASSTTGFLSTDTQYF
CDR3nt: TGTGCCAGCAGTACTACAGGGTTTCTGAGCACAGATACGCAGTATTTT

j_gene: TRBJ2-7
v_gene: TRBV27
d_gene: TRBD2
abundance: -
CDR3aa: CASSREGGRNYEQYF
CDR3nt: TGTGCCAGCAGTCGGGAGGGGGGGAGGAACTACGAGCAGTACTTC

j_gene: TRBJ2-1
v_gene: TRBV7-9
d_gene: TRBD1
abundance: -
CDR3aa: CASSFPGTDLYNEQFF
CDR3nt: TGTGCCAGCAGCTTCCCCGGGACAGACCTCTACAATGAGCAGTTCTTC

j_gene: TRBJ2-5
v_gene: TRBV28
d_gene: TRBD1
abundance: -
CDR3aa: CASRLTGGGETQYF
CDR3nt: TGTGCCAGCAGGTTGACAGGGGGCGGGGAGACCCAGTACTTC

j_gene: TRBJ2-3
v_gene: TRBV10-3
d_gene: -
abundance: -
CDR3aa: CAISAFQDTQYF
CDR3nt: TGTGCCATCAGTGCTTTTCAAGATACGCAGTATTTT

j_gene: TRBJ2-7
v_gene: TRBV5-1
d_gene: -
abundance: few
CDR3aa: CASSWTDDLSYEQYF
CDR3nt: TGCGCCAGCAGCTGGACGGACGACCTTTCCTACGAGCAGTACTTC

j_gene: TRBJ1-5
v_gene: TRBV11-2
d_gene: TRBD1
abundance: -
CDR3aa: CASSLGQGSSNQPQHF
CDR3nt: TGTGCCAGCAGCTTAGGACAGGGATCTAGCAATCAGCCCCAGCATTTT

j_gene: TRBJ2-1
v_gene: TRBV7-2
d_gene: -
abundance: -
CDR3aa: CASSRGGNNEQFF
CDR3nt: TGTGCCAGCAGCCGCGGGGGCAACAATGAGCAGTTCTTC

j_gene: TRBJ2-2
v_gene: TRBV6-4
d_gene: -
abundance: -
CDR3aa: CASIPSGANTGELFF
CDR3nt: TGTGCCAGCATCCCATCGGGGGCGAACACCGGGGAGCTGTTTTTT

j_gene: TRBJ2-5
v_gene: TRBV27
d_gene: TRBD2
abundance: -
CDR3aa: CASSGRTSLETQYF
CDR3nt: TGTGCCAGCAGTGGAAGGACTAGTTTAGAGACCCAGTACTTC

j_gene: TRBJ1-1
v_gene: TRBV7-9
d_gene: TRBD1
abundance: -
CDR3aa: CASSLRQGNTEAFF
CDR3nt: TGTGCCAGCAGCCTAAGACAGGGGAACACTGAAGCTTTCTTT

j_gene: TRBJ2-7
v_gene: TRBV7-6
d_gene: TRBD2
abundance: few
CDR3aa: CASSPGTKVEQYF
CDR3nt: TGTGCCAGCAGTCCCGGGACTAAGGTCGAGCAGTACTTC

j_gene: TRBJ2-3
v_gene: TRBV10-3
d_gene: -
abundance: -
CDR3aa: CAISGTRGRDTQYF
CDR3nt: TGTGCCATCAGTGGCACCAGGGGAAGGGATACGCAGTATTTT

j_gene: TRBJ2-1
v_gene: TRBV19
d_gene: TRBD2
abundance: -
CDR3aa: CASSIGGGSYNEQFF
CDR3nt: TGTGCCAGTAGTATAGGGGGGGGGTCCTACAATGAGCAGTTCTTC

j_gene: TRBJ2-3
v_gene: TRBV6-5
d_gene: -
abundance: -
CDR3aa: CASSYRSPYGTDTQYF
CDR3nt: TGTGCCAGCAGTTACCGGAGCCCCTATGGCACAGATACGCAGTATTTT

j_gene: TRBJ2-5
v_gene: TRBV10-3
d_gene: TRBD2
abundance: -
CDR3aa: CAISEWGSGSPGETQYF
CDR3nt: TGTGCCATCAGTGAGTGGGGAAGCGGGAGCCCCGGGGAGACCCAGTACTTC

j_gene: TRBJ1-2
v_gene: TRBV2
d_gene: TRBD1
abundance: -
CDR3aa: CASSLTGGAGYTF
CDR3nt: TGTGCCAGCAGTCTTACAGGGGGCGCGGGCTACACCTTC

j_gene: TRBJ1-2
v_gene: TRBV7-2
d_gene: -
abundance: -
CDR3aa: CASSLTGPTANYGYTF
CDR3nt: TGTGCCAGCAGCTTAACGGGGCCGACCGCTAACTATGGCTACACCTTC

j_gene: TRBJ2-3
v_gene: TRBV7-2
d_gene: TRBD2
abundance: -
CDR3aa: CASSSGLAADTQYF
CDR3nt: TGTGCCAGCAGCTCTGGACTAGCAGCCGATACGCAGTATTTT

j_gene: TRBJ2-1
v_gene: TRBV20-1
d_gene: -
abundance: -
CDR3aa: CSAYYNEQFF
CDR3nt: TGCAGTGCGTATTACAATGAGCAGTTCTTC

j_gene: TRBJ1-3
v_gene: TRBV30
d_gene: -
abundance: once
CDR3aa: CAWSRDRSSGNTIYF
CDR3nt: TGTGCCTGGAGTCGGGACCGGAGCTCTGGAAACACCATATATTTT

j_gene: TRBJ2-4
v_gene: TRBV5-4
d_gene: -
abundance: -
CDR3aa: CASSLAQKNIQYF
CDR3nt: TGTGCCAGCAGCTTGGCCCAGAAAAACATTCAGTACTTC

j_gene: TRBJ2-3
v_gene: TRBV19
d_gene: TRBD2
abundance: -
CDR3aa: CASSTITSESTDTQYF
CDR3nt: TGTGCCAGTAGTACGATAACTAGCGAAAGCACAGATACGCAGTATTTT

j_gene: TRBJ2-7
v_gene: TRBV6-6
d_gene: -
abundance: -
CDR3aa: CASRVPGAGYEQYF
CDR3nt: TGTGCCAGCAGGGTCCCGGGGGCGGGCTACGAGCAGTACTTC

j_gene: TRBJ1-2
v_gene: TRBV20-1
d_gene: -
abundance: -
CDR3aa: CSPSWNGYTF
CDR3nt: TGCAGCCCCTCCTGGAATGGCTACACCTTC

j_gene: TRBJ2-7
v_gene: TRBV2
d_gene: TRBD1
abundance: -
CDR3aa: CASSQDRGIGEQYF
CDR3nt: TGTGCCAGCAGTCAGGACAGGGGGATCGGCGAGCAGTACTTC

j_gene: TRBJ1-1
v_gene: TRBV7-3
d_gene: -
abundance: -
CDR3aa: CASSLIGGNTEAFF
CDR3nt: TGTGCCAGCAGCTTAATCGGGGGTAACACTGAAGCTTTCTTT

j_gene: TRBJ2-5
v_gene: TRBV5-6
d_gene: -
abundance: -
CDR3aa: CASSLALRGLQETQYF
CDR3nt: TGTGCCAGCAGCTTGGCCCTCAGGGGTCTTCAAGAGACCCAGTACTTC

j_gene: TRBJ2-5
v_gene: TRBV28
d_gene: TRBD1
abundance: -
CDR3aa: CASTRDRGETQYF
CDR3nt: TGTGCCAGCACCCGGGACAGGGGGGAGACCCAGTACTTC

j_gene: TRBJ1-2
v_gene: TRBV7-2
d_gene: TRBD1
abundance: -
CDR3aa: CASSLGQGGAGYTF
CDR3nt: TGTGCCAGCAGCTTAGGACAGGGCGGGGCTGGCTACACCTTC

j_gene: TRBJ2-1
v_gene: TRBV11-3
d_gene: TRBD1
abundance: -
CDR3aa: CASSLDGTGGRNEQFF
CDR3nt: TGTGCCAGCAGCTTAGACGGGACAGGGGGCAGGAATGAGCAGTTCTTC

j_gene: TRBJ2-3
v_gene: TRBV4-3
d_gene: -
abundance: -
CDR3aa: CASSPRGGSTDTQYF
CDR3nt: TGCGCCAGCAGCCCCAGGGGCGGGAGCACAGATACGCAGTATTTT

j_gene: TRBJ2-2
v_gene: TRBV18
d_gene: -
abundance: -
CDR3aa: CASSGDRLNTGELFF
CDR3nt: TGTGCCAGCTCAGGCGACAGGCTTAACACCGGGGAGCTGTTTTTT

j_gene: TRBJ1-2
v_gene: TRBV7-2
d_gene: -
abundance: once
CDR3aa: CASSLERGRVYTF
CDR3nt: TGTGCCAGCAGCTTAGAGAGGGGGAGAGTCTACACCTTC

j_gene: TRBJ2-3
v_gene: TRBV5-1
d_gene: -
abundance: -
CDR3aa: CASSPRQGTDTQYF
CDR3nt: TGCGCCAGCAGCCCCCGCCAGGGTACAGATACGCAGTATTTT